The 21 T cell receptor beta chains listed next were all sequenced from one sample in a study of CD8 T cells in ankylosing spondylitis. For these TCRs, the target antigens are not known. TCRdb independently ran MiXCR on the 5' RACE reads; one entry per CDR3 protein. The sample has roughly 700,000 distinct CDR3 sequences, roughly 20% seen once. Study-wide results and limits: Seven to nine highly homologous variants made up a TCR beta motif that seemed to typify ankylosing spondylitis blood.

Input material: blood, either unsorted or a sorted T cell fraction (not recorded which). Source of these receptors: a male donor with ankylosing spondylitis.

This chain joins TRBV11-2 and TRBJ2-1; the match to TRBD2 covers 8 bases. The CDR3 consists of 15 residues. V lost 5 bases, J lost 5 bases, and 8 bases stayed unmatched. Germline assignment: CDR1 SGHAT and CDR2 FQNNGV. For the CDR3, the DNA is TGTGCCAGCAGCAACGACGGGAGGGCAGACAATGAGCAGTTCTTC. This translates into CASSNDGRADNEQFF.

This clonotype was counted only a few times. V and J are TRBV12-3 or TRBV12-4 and TRBJ1-1; possible D gene TRBD1, 5 bases. The V gene lost 4 bases and the J gene lost 1 base, with 16 bases spanning the gap. The CDR3 sequence is 16 residues long. The DNA of the CDR3 is TGTGCCAGCAGTTCCATCCTGAGGGGAAGGAACACTGAAGCTTTCTTT. Protein sequence: CASSSILRGRNTEAFF.

This clonotype has a single count. This could be a read error, since a much larger clone is one nucleotide away. The J gene is TRBJ1-2, the V gene TRBV27; tentative D call: TRBD1 (6 bases). The CDR3 is made up of 14 amino acids. Trimming stripped 3 bases from V and 4 bases from J, with 12 bases between. The germline CDR1 and CDR2 sequences are MNHEY and SMNVEV (reference sequence). Written as DNA, the CDR3 is TGTGCCAGCAGTTTCGGGGGGCCGGTCTATGGCTACACCTTC. Amino acid sequence: CASSFGGPVYGYTF.

This clonotype was found a few times. This chain uses TRBV11-2 with TRBJ2-7, with TRBD2 identical over 11 bases. With V trimmed by 0 bases and J by 5 bases, 9 bases remained unmatched. Germline V gene data show CDR1 as SGHAT and CDR2 as FQNNGV. The CDR3 is 17 residues long. CDR3 nucleotide sequence: TGTGCCAGCAGCTTAGAAACCCTGGGACTAGCGGTCCACGAGCAGTACTTC. Translation gives CASSLETLGLAVHEQYF. The variable domain in full, with the rest retrieved from reference TRBV11-2 and TRBJ2-7, is EAGVAQSPRYKIIEKRQSVAFWCNPISGHATLYWYQQILGQGPKLLIQFQNNGVVDDSQLPKDRFSAERLKGVDSTLKIQPAKLEDSAVYLCASSLETLGLAVHEQYFGPGTRLTVT.

The V call is TRBV6-2 or TRBV6-3, the J call TRBJ2-7; either TRBD1 or TRBD2 may supply D (6 bases each). This CDR3 contains 16 residues. Per germline, CDR1 MNHEY and CDR2 SVGEGT. The V end was cut by 6 bases, the J end by 2 bases, with 20 bases between. CDR3 nucleotides: TGTGCCAGCAGCTACGGAGAGGGGGGATGGGCCTACGAGCAGTACTTC. Its translation is CASSYGEGGWAYEQYF.

V is TRBV20-1 and J is TRBJ2-3, with D unresolved. V was shortened by 7 bases and J by 0 bases, with 17 bases between the two germline ends. Germline loops: CDR1 DFQATT, CDR2 SNEGSKA (reference sequence). The CDR3 extends over 15 amino acids. This chain's CDR3 is CSVPHGRGSTDTQYF. The CDR3, as DNA: TGCAGTGTCCCCCATGGGCGCGGAAGCACAGATACGCAGTATTTT.

This clonotype has a count of ten or more. A read error may produce the germline difference seen at one junction end. The chain is built from TRBV12-3 or TRBV12-4 and TRBJ1-1; unclear D gene. The CDR3 contains 15 residues. CDR3 DNA sequence: TGTGCCAGCAGTTTCGGTTATGTGTTGAACGCTGAAGCTTTCTTT. Protein sequence: CASSFGYVLNAEAFF.

This chain joins TRBV11-2 and TRBJ2-6, with TRBD1 matching 9 bases. V shed 5 bases and J 0 bases; nucleotides not matched to a gene: 8. Germline CDR1 and CDR2: SGHAT and FQNNGV. The CDR3 runs 18 residues. CDR3 in DNA: TGTGCCAGCAGCCTACGGGACAGGGTGTTCTCTGGGGCCAACGTCCTGACTTTC. It encodes CASSLRDRVFSGANVLTF.

In this sample, this clonotype turned up many times. The genes are TRBV29-1 and TRBJ2-3; 8 positions match TRBD2. The CDR3 sequence is 13 residues long. Germline values: CDR1 SQVTM, CDR2 ANQGSEA. Trimming cost V 3 bases and J 6 bases; bases outside gene matches: 5. Here the CDR3 DNA reads TGCAGCGTTGACGCGGGAGGAGGGGATACGCAGTATTTT. This codes for CSVDAGGGDTQYF.

CDR3 sequence (DNA): TGTGCCAGCTCGCCGGGACAGGGCCTCGGGGGCTACACCTTC. This codes for CASSPGQGLGGYTF. This rearrangement joins TRBV18 to TRBJ1-2; 9 bases match TRBD1. Trimming at V came to 6 bases and at J to 8 bases, leaving 10 bases not matched to a gene. Germline-derived CDR1 and CDR2 are KGHSH and LQKENI. The CDR3 extends over 14 amino acids.

This clonotype was seen only once. The CDR3 here is CASSLREYNQPQHF. The CDR3 DNA sequence: TGTGCCAGCAGTTTGAGGGAATACAATCAGCCCCAGCATTTT. The chain couples TRBV28 to TRBJ1-5; no reliable D call. Trimming took off 3 bases at V and 3 bases at J, with 9 bases between the two ends. The CDR3 is made up of 14 amino acids. Germline CDR1 reads MDHEN; CDR2 reads SYDVKM.

The chain couples TRBV11-2 to TRBJ2-5; 9 nucleotides align to TRBD2. The CDR3 sequence is 16 residues long. The V and J ends lost 1 base and 5 bases, in that order; junction bases with no gene match: 8. CDR1 is SGHAT, CDR2 FQNNGV, per germline. The CDR3 bases are TGTGCCAGCAGCTTAGGTGGAGCGGGGGGCCAGGAGACCCAGTACTTC. Its protein product is CASSLGGAGGQETQYF.

The V call is TRBV21-1, the J call TRBJ2-6; the table's D gene call, TRBD1, was not cross checked with the DNA. TRBV21-1 is a recognized pseudogene. The CDR3 totals 18 residues. CDR3 sequence reads: CASSALTGEQSGANVLTF. CDR3 nucleotide sequence: TGTGCCAGCAGCGCCTTGACAGGGGAGCAGTCCGGGGCCAACGTCCTGACTTTC.

The rearrangement joins TRBV6-6 to TRBJ1-1; a weak D match, TRBD1 (6 bases). Germline V gives CDR1 MNHNY, CDR2 SVGAGI (reference sequence). V lost 10 bases, J lost 5 bases, and 14 bases lay in between. There are 12 residues in the CDR3. CDR3 bases: TGTGCCATCACAGGGAGGGGGACTGAAGCTTTCTTT. Translating it yields CAITGRGTEAFF.

This clonotype was observed a handful of times. The genes are TRBV6-5 and TRBJ1-1; 7 bases align to TRBD1. This CDR3 is built from 16 residues. V was pared by 1 base and J by 6 bases, with 11 bases of the junction left unmatched. Looked up from germline, CDR1 is MNHEY and CDR2 is SVGAGI. The CDR3 loop is CASSYWGQSSGAEAFF. CDR3 DNA: TGTGCCAGCAGTTACTGGGGACAGTCCTCGGGGGCTGAAGCTTTCTTT.

The V call is TRBV7-2, the J call TRBJ2-7; no firm D call. Trimming removed 2 bases at V and 2 bases at J, with 10 bases between. CDR3 length equals 14 residues. Looked up from germline, CDR1 is SGHTA and CDR2 is FQGNSA. Here the CDR3 DNA reads TGTGCCAGCAGCTTATACGGGCCCACCTACGAGCAGTACTTC. It is translated as CASSLYGPTYEQYF.

This sequence joins TRBV11-2 and TRBJ2-3; the D is unclear. The ends were cut back, 6 bases at V and 5 bases at J, with 6 bases in the middle. CDR1 SGHAT and CDR2 FQNNGV come from the germline V gene. The CDR3 contains 11 residues. The CDR3 loop reads CASRGLDTQYF. The CDR3 nucleotides are TGTGCCAGCAGGGGATTAGATACGCAGTATTTT.

This rearrangement joins TRBV7-9 to TRBJ2-1; D may correspond to TRBD1 or TRBD2 (5 bases each). The CDR3 totals 16 residues. The V and J ends lost 5 bases and 0 bases respectively, with 14 bases between them. CDR1 is SEHNR, CDR2 FQNEAQ, per germline (reference sequence). Here the CDR3 reads CASSGRQPSSYNEQFF. CDR3 DNA sequence: TGTGCCAGCAGCGGGAGACAGCCTAGCTCCTACAATGAGCAGTTCTTC.

This clonotype was seen only a few times. V and J are TRBV29-1 and TRBJ1-1, with 9 bases that match TRBD1. J lost 5 bases, V lost 4 bases, and 5 bases had no gene match. CDR1 is SQVTM and CDR2 is ANQGSEA in the germline V gene. The CDR3 totals 13 residues. The CDR3 loop reads CSVVQGALTEAFF. DNA for the CDR3: TGCAGCGTTGTACAGGGGGCTTTAACTGAAGCTTTCTTT.

The chain is built from TRBV29-1 and TRBJ1-1; tentatively, D is TRBD1 (6 bases). The CDR3 consists of 13 residues. The germline V and J ends were trimmed by 7 bases and 4 bases, with 16 bases remaining between them. From germline, CDR1 is SQVTM and CDR2 ANQGSEA. The CDR3 DNA is TGCAGCGAGAGGACAGCCGGCGGCACTGAAGCTTTCTTT. As protein: CSERTAGGTEAFF.

The genes are TRBV6-5 and TRBJ2-3; TRBD2 matches at 9 bases. There are 15 residues in the CDR3. In germline, CDR1 is MNHEY, CDR2 SVGAGI. With 8 bases clipped from V and 0 bases from J, the junction kept 6 bases outside the gene matches. The CDR3 spells CASVTSGYSTDTQYF. In DNA, the CDR3 is TGTGCCAGCGTAACTAGCGGGTATAGCACAGATACGCAGTATTTT.